This is a list of T cell receptor beta chains from one sample in a study of OX40 agonist ivuxolimab in advanced cancers. Produced via immunoSEQ multiplex PCR; TCRdb's table is partial and in-frame only. The data contain around 58,000 clones, less than 90% of them singletons. Material: CD4+ or CD8+ T cells sorted from blood, obtained in a trial of the OX40 agonist ivuxolimab. All receptors come from an adult with an advanced solid tumor such as melanoma, head and neck, liver or kidney cancer. Each CDR3 is given with its conserved first and last residue. Fields, in order: V gene, D gene, clone size, J gene, CDR3 protein, CDR3 DNA. D genes are given only for firm matches. Clone sizes are given selectively: once, few, many, or a class where the clone is expanded.

v_call: TRBV19; d_call: -; clone_size: few; j_call: TRBJ2-2; cdr3_aa: CASSLGRMGTGELFF; cdr3_nt: TGTGCCAGTAGTTTAGGACGGATGGGGACCGGGGAGCTGTTTTTT
v_call: TRBV4-1; d_call: TRBD1; clone_size: -; j_call: TRBJ1-4; cdr3_aa: CASRDRGNNEKLFF; cdr3_nt: TGCGCCAGCAGGGACAGGGGGAATAATGAAAAACTGTTTTTT
v_call: TRBV5-1; d_call: -; clone_size: -; j_call: TRBJ2-7; cdr3_aa: CASSPGVGEQYF; cdr3_nt: TGCGCCAGCAGCCCCGGGGTAGGCGAGCAGTACTTC
v_call: TRBV10-2; d_call: -; clone_size: -; j_call: TRBJ2-1; cdr3_aa: CASRGGTGPSYNEQFF; cdr3_nt: TGCGCCAGCAGGGGGGGGACAGGCCCTTCCTACAATGAGCAGTTCTTC
v_call: TRBV5-1; d_call: -; clone_size: -; j_call: TRBJ1-2; cdr3_aa: CASSRGGNSLANYGYTF; cdr3_nt: TGCGCCAGCAGCAGGGGGGGAAATTCGTTAGCTAACTATGGCTACACCTTC
v_call: TRBV4-3; d_call: -; clone_size: -; j_call: TRBJ1-2; cdr3_aa: CASSQDAQANYGYTF; cdr3_nt: TGCGCCAGCAGCCAAGATGCACAGGCTAACTATGGCTACACCTTC
v_call: TRBV5-4; d_call: TRBD1; clone_size: -; j_call: TRBJ2-1; cdr3_aa: CASSSGGTGGMFNEQFF; cdr3_nt: TGTGCCAGCAGTTCTGGGGGGACAGGGGGCATGTTCAATGAGCAGTTCTTC
v_call: TRBV27; d_call: -; clone_size: -; j_call: TRBJ2-7; cdr3_aa: CASKGQGASYEQYF; cdr3_nt: TGTGCCAGCAAGGGCCAGGGTGCCTCCTACGAGCAGTACTTC
v_call: TRBV28; d_call: TRBD1; clone_size: -; j_call: TRBJ1-4; cdr3_aa: CASSPTGGDEKLFF; cdr3_nt: TGTGCCAGCAGTCCCACAGGGGGGGATGAAAAACTGTTTTTT
v_call: TRBV9; d_call: TRBD2; clone_size: -; j_call: TRBJ2-5; cdr3_aa: CASSGVAGGPETQYF; cdr3_nt: TGTGCCAGCAGCGGCGTGGCGGGGGGGCCAGAGACCCAGTACTTC
v_call: TRBV7-2; d_call: TRBD1; clone_size: -; j_call: TRBJ1-4; cdr3_aa: CASSFGQGSEKLFF; cdr3_nt: TGTGCCAGCAGCTTCGGACAGGGGAGTGAAAAACTGTTTTTT
v_call: TRBV9; d_call: -; clone_size: -; j_call: TRBJ2-2; cdr3_aa: CASSVAGESTGELFF; cdr3_nt: TGTGCCAGCAGCGTCGCAGGGGAGTCGACCGGGGAGCTGTTTTTT
v_call: TRBV9; d_call: TRBD2; clone_size: few; j_call: TRBJ2-1; cdr3_aa: CASSPPSGGGSYNEQFF; cdr3_nt: TGTGCCAGCAGCCCCCCGTCGGGGGGGGGATCTTACAATGAGCAGTTCTTC
v_call: TRBV7-9; d_call: -; clone_size: -; j_call: TRBJ2-2; cdr3_aa: CASSTDVSATGELFF; cdr3_nt: TGTGCCAGCAGCACAGACGTATCGGCTACCGGGGAGCTGTTTTTT
v_call: TRBV19; d_call: -; clone_size: -; j_call: TRBJ2-2; cdr3_aa: CASSAIVGSAGELFF; cdr3_nt: TGTGCCAGTAGTGCGATAGTGGGGAGTGCCGGGGAGCTGTTTTTT
v_call: TRBV7-7; d_call: TRBD2; clone_size: -; j_call: TRBJ2-1; cdr3_aa: CASSSLAGVSYNEQFF; cdr3_nt: TGTGCCAGCAGCTCGCTAGCGGGAGTTTCCTACAATGAGCAGTTCTTC
v_call: TRBV19; d_call: TRBD1; clone_size: -; j_call: TRBJ1-4; cdr3_aa: CASRPGQSTTNEKLFF; cdr3_nt: TGTGCCAGTAGACCGGGACAGTCAACAACTAATGAAAAACTGTTTTTT
v_call: TRBV18; d_call: TRBD1; clone_size: -; j_call: TRBJ2-1; cdr3_aa: CASSPLLGTGGENEQFF; cdr3_nt: TGTGCCAGCTCACCACTACTCGGGACAGGGGGAGAAAATGAGCAGTTCTTC
v_call: TRBV7-8; d_call: -; clone_size: few; j_call: TRBJ1-2; cdr3_aa: CASSLAGHFGYTF; cdr3_nt: TGTGCCAGCAGCTTAGCAGGCCATTTCGGCTACACCTTC
v_call: TRBV5-1; d_call: TRBD1; clone_size: -; j_call: TRBJ2-1; cdr3_aa: CASSPDRGFDNEQFF; cdr3_nt: TGCGCCAGCAGCCCGGACAGGGGCTTTGACAATGAGCAGTTCTTC
v_call: TRBV28; d_call: -; clone_size: -; j_call: TRBJ1-6; cdr3_aa: CASSFNRGYNSPLHF; cdr3_nt: TGTGCCAGCAGTTTCAATAGGGGCTATAATTCACCCCTCCACTTT
v_call: TRBV19; d_call: TRBD1; clone_size: -; j_call: TRBJ1-2; cdr3_aa: CASSIPPTGAYGYTF; cdr3_nt: TGTGCCAGTAGTATCCCCCCGACAGGGGCCTATGGCTACACCTTC
v_call: TRBV10-3; d_call: TRBD1; clone_size: -; j_call: TRBJ1-5; cdr3_aa: CAIQTGAPNQPQHF; cdr3_nt: TGTGCCATTCAGACAGGGGCACCTAATCAGCCCCAGCATTTT